The clone carrying this T cell receptor (beta chain) has more than one count but fewer than ten. This sample includes further DNA sequences coding for the same CDR3. V gave up 2 bases and J gave up 0 bases, with 7 bases separating them. The V gene's germline CDR1 is KGHSH and CDR2 LQKENI. CDR3 length: 14 amino acids. The entry originates in a study of cytomegalovirus exposure and HLA in healthy donors. Vbeta (60) and Jbeta (13) primers were used in the PCR. Clones were sequenced by immunoSEQ multiplex PCR, and TCRdb holds only the in-frame ones, with some missing. The table includes approximately 180,000 clones, over 65% detected once.

This clonotype was obtained from a woman aged 55-70 years in good health and CMV-seropositive. Material: PBMCs. The gene calls are TRBV18 and TRBJ1-1; D perhaps matches TRBD1 (6 bases). Here the CDR3 DNA reads TGTGCCAGCTCACCAGGGGGCATGAACACTGAAGCTTTCTTT. It specifies CASSPGGMNTEAFF.